The entry below gives a single T cell receptor (beta chain) sequence along with its context. The antigen remains unidentified. The data were taken from a study of cytomegalovirus exposure and HLA in healthy donors. Vbeta (60) and Jbeta (13) primers were used in the PCR. Sequencing used immunoSEQ multiplex PCR; TCRdb keeps in-frame clones, though not all of them. The sample contains under 250,000 clones, over 60% of which appear only once. The study's findings and limits: A later examination showed that TCR association rates differed by HLA locus, with DRB1 most and HLA-C fewest. Earlier analysis yielded a pattern in which most TCR beta V segments were productive about 90% or about 30% of the time.

With 8 bases removed from V and 3 bases from J, the gap between germline ends came to 13 bases. The germline V gene encodes CDR1 MNHNS and CDR2 SASEGT. CDR3 length: 13 residues. The sequenced material came from PBMCs. The chain carries TRBV6-1 and TRBJ2-5; weak D call: TRBD2 (6 bases). The sequence was collected from a man in his late teens or twenties in good health and CMV-seronegative. The CDR3 DNA is TGTGCCAGCGGAGGGCCGGGGGAAGAGACCCAGTACTTC. This gives the protein CASGGPGEETQYF.